This T cell receptor (beta chain) was profiled in a study of cytomegalovirus exposure and HLA in healthy donors. Libraries were prepared by immunoSEQ multiplex PCR; TCRdb keeps only in-frame clonotypes and omits some of them. The sample consists of 100,000 to 150,000 clones, about nine tenths of them appearing once. Material: PBMCs. The source of this sequence is a young woman in good health and CMV-seronegative.

CDR3 nucleotides: TGTGCCAGCAGCCCCGAGGAGGCCCACAATGAGCAGTTCTTC. Translation gives CASSPEEAHNEQFF. V usage is TRBV7-8 and J usage is TRBJ2-1; a weak D match, TRBD2 (5 bases). CDR3 length equals 14 residues. V lost 5 bases, J lost 5 bases, and 13 bases lay in between. Germline CDR1 SGHVS, CDR2 FQNEAQ. The whole variable domain, filled in from reference TRBV7-8 and TRBJ2-1, reads GAGVSQSPRYKVAKRGQDVALRCDPISGHVSLFWYQQALGQGPEFLTYFQNEAQLDKSGLPSDRFFAERPEGSVSTLKIQRTQQEDSAVYLCASSPEEAHNEQFFGPGTRLTVL.